Below, one T cell receptor beta chain is given with its context. As yet, its antigen is unknown. The data were produced by immunoSEQ multiplex PCR, yet TCRdb's version contains in-frame clones alone and is incomplete. The data hold over a million clones, with around 97% observed a single time. Donors were healthy HIV-negative adults without recently reported acute infections or vaccinations. This entry comes from a study of shared clonotypes between healthy human individuals. Study-level information: The donor group consisted of two women and three men, aged 18 to 49.

Study-wide results and limits: Richness estimates generally favored naive over memory subsets.

This receptor was identified in a man younger than 40 in good health. Sequenced sample: naive CD4+ T cells sorted from blood. Subset meaning: CD45RA+ positively selected.

This CDR3 is CASSPKGTVTSYEQYF. The DNA of the CDR3 is TGTGCCAGCTCACCAAAGGGGACAGTCACCTCCTACGAGCAGTACTTC. This chain joins TRBV18 and TRBJ2-7; TRBD1 matches at 7 bases. The J segment lost 0 bases and the V segment lost 2 bases, leaving 7 bases of the junction unmatched. This CDR3 is 16 amino acids long. The germline gives CDR1 KGHSH, CDR2 LQKENI. The full variable domain, rest sourced from reference TRBV18 and TRBJ2-7, is NAGVMQNPRHLVRRRGQEARLRCSPMKGHSHVYWYRQLPEEGLKFMVYLQKENIIDESGMPKERFSAEFPKEGPSILRIQQVVRGDSAAYFCASSPKGTVTSYEQYFGPGTRLTVT.